Listed below are T cell receptor beta chains from one sample, sequenced in a study of shared clonotypes between healthy human individuals. Profiled with immunoSEQ multiplex PCR; TCRdb holds only in-frame clones, not every one. The table lists 800,000 to 1,200,000 clones, about four fifths of them singletons, with 0.5% to 0.6% in the top ten. Sequences were obtained from memory CD4+ T cells from PBMCs. The source is a young man in good health. Some clones in this sample may be carry-over from other donors' samples. Both conserved end residues are part of each CDR3.

J gene	V gene	CDR3 protein
TRBJ2-7	TRBV7-9	CASSLGFGRSYEQYF
TRBJ2-1	TRBV5-1	CASSQGDRDNEQFF
TRBJ1-3	TRBV15	CATRDRHSGNAIYF
TRBJ1-1	TRBV5-1	CASKRGMNTEAFF
TRBJ2-1	TRBV27	CASSSLSLSSYNEQFF
TRBJ1-1	TRBV28	CASSWGLGTEAFF
TRBJ1-1	TRBV5-1	CASSSGGRGHTEAFF
TRBJ2-2	TRBV10-3	CAIKELSDTGELFF
TRBJ2-1	TRBV11-2	CASSWTTSGSSPTGQFF
TRBJ2-4	TRBV5-1	CASSFGDYRSKNIQYF
TRBJ2-7	TRBV7-2	CASSSYRDRGHEQYF